Described below is a single TCR beta chain sequence and its context. Primers: 60 V beta forward and 13 J beta reverse. Clones were read by immunoSEQ multiplex PCR, and TCRdb kept only the in-frame ones, dropping some. The sample contains under 100,000 clones, more than 75% of which appear only once. The data derive from a study of glioma-infiltrating T cells after dendritic cell vaccination. CDR1 and CDR2 from the germline V gene are LNHDA and SQIVND (reference sequence). CDR3 length: 14 amino acids. The germline V and J ends were trimmed by 3 bases and 6 bases, with 12 bases remaining between them. The sequence was obtained from a human donor with glioblastoma. Sequencing used blood, obtained before dendritic cell vaccination. The rearrangement links TRBV19 to TRBJ1-5; D remains unclear. CDR3 in DNA: TGTGCCAGTAGTATGAGGCCAGAGGGTCAGCCCCAGCATTTT. Its translation is CASSMRPEGQPQHF.